These T cell receptor beta chains were read from a single sample in a study of beta chain features in type 1 diabetes. The repertoire was sequenced with immunoSEQ multiplex PCR; TCRdb's copy has only in-frame clones and lacks some. The table has some 330,000 clones, approximately 12% seen once; the top ten hold roughly 0.0097%. The sequencing sample was made of naive CD4+ T cells from blood. These TCRs come from a woman under 30 with type 1 diabetes. Each CDR3 is given with its conserved first and last residue. D genes are given only for firm matches. Clone size is shown for a subset of rows, as once, few, many or a class of expanded clone.

V gene	D gene	J gene	clone size	CDR3 DNA	CDR3 protein
TRBV2	TRBD1	TRBJ2-2	NA	TGTGCCAGCGACAGGGCCCACACCGGGGAGCTGTTTTTT	CASDRAHTGELFF
TRBV5-4	TRBD1	TRBJ2-1	NA	TGTGCCAGCAGCTCGCCTCAGGGGGACAATGAGCAGTTCTTC	CASSSPQGDNEQFF
TRBV7-3	TRBD2	TRBJ2-7	NA	TGTGCCAGCAGCTCGGGACTAGCCAATCTTCAGGAGCAGTACTTC	CASSSGLANLQEQYF
TRBV29-1	TRBD2	TRBJ2-1	NA	TGCAGCGTGGGGACAGGGTCCGGGACTAGCGGCTACAATGAGCAGTTCTTC	CSVGTGSGTSGYNEQFF
TRBV2	NA	TRBJ1-2	few	TGTGCCAGCAGTCCGACAAATTATGGCTACACCTTC	CASSPTNYGYTF
TRBV7-2	NA	TRBJ1-1	few	TGTGCCAGCAGCTTAGTAACAGGCACTGAAGCTTTCTTT	CASSLVTGTEAFF
TRBV5-4	TRBD1	TRBJ2-7	NA	TGTGCCAGCAGCCCACCGGGACAGGGCTACGAGCAGTACTTC	CASSPPGQGYEQYF
TRBV27	NA	TRBJ2-7	NA	TGTGCCAGCAGTTTAAGGGGCGGCCGAGCCTACGAGCAGTACTTC	CASSLRGGRAYEQYF
TRBV9	NA	TRBJ2-7	NA	TGTGCCAGCAGCGTAGCTACAGGTTACGAGCAGTACTTC	CASSVATGYEQYF
TRBV10-3	TRBD1	TRBJ2-5	NA	TGTGCCATCAGCGGGACAGGGGGCCGGGAGACCCAGTACTTC	CAISGTGGRETQYF
TRBV21-1	NA	TRBJ2-1	NA	TGTGCCAGCAGCCGGGACAGGGGCGTCGAGCAGTTCTTC	CASSRDRGVEQFF
TRBV7-2	TRBD2	TRBJ2-1	NA	TGTGCCAGCGCAGGATTGGGACTAGCGGGGACATACAATGAGCAGTTCTTC	CASAGLGLAGTYNEQFF
TRBV27	NA	TRBJ2-7	NA	TGTGCCAGCAGTTTATTCACGGGACTCGAGCAGTACTTC	CASSLFTGLEQYF
TRBV4-1	NA	TRBJ2-7	few	TGCGCCAGCAGCCATCTATCTTCGGGACTGACCTACGAGCAGTACTTC	CASSHLSSGLTYEQYF
TRBV11-2	TRBD1	TRBJ1-1	few	TGTGCCAGCAGCCTTTGGACAGGGGGCAACACTGAAGCTTTCTTT	CASSLWTGGNTEAFF
TRBV28	NA	TRBJ2-6	few	TGTGCCAGCAGAACACACTCTGGGGCCAACGTCCTGACTTTC	CASRTHSGANVLTF
TRBV15	TRBD2	TRBJ2-5	few	TGTGCCACCAGCAATGCGGGAGGTGTGGAGACCCAGTACTTC	CATSNAGGVETQYF
TRBV7-9	NA	TRBJ2-1	NA	TGTGCCAGCAGCTTAGCGGGGGCTAATGAGCAGTTCTTC	CASSLAGANEQFF
TRBV18	NA	TRBJ1-5	few	TGTGCCAGCTCACCACTGGGAGCCGATCAGCCCCAGCATTTT	CASSPLGADQPQHF
TRBV4-1	NA	TRBJ2-7	few	TGCGCCAGCAGCCCAATTCTAAGTGGACAGCACTACGAGCAGTACTTC	CASSPILSGQHYEQYF
TRBV14	NA	TRBJ2-2	NA	TGTGCCAGCAGCCATAGTCTTACGAGGTCGGTCGGGGAGCTGTTTTTT	CASSHSLTRSVGELFF
TRBV6-1	NA	TRBJ2-1	few	TGTGCCAGCAGTGAAGGGACTATTTCCTACAATGAGCAGTTCTTC	CASSEGTISYNEQFF
TRBV19	TRBD1	TRBJ1-4	NA	TGTGCCAGTAGTACTCCGCTGGACAGGGAGGACTACGAAAAACTGTTTTTT	CASSTPLDREDYEKLFF
TRBV7-7	TRBD2	TRBJ2-1	NA	TGTGCCAGCAGCGCCTTCGGGAGGAATGAGCAGTTCTTC	CASSAFGRNEQFF
TRBV7-9	TRBD2	TRBJ2-1	NA	TGTGCCAGCAGGAAACTAGGCGGGAGCTCCTACAATGAGCAGTTCTTC	CASRKLGGSSYNEQFF
TRBV7-9	TRBD2	TRBJ2-3	NA	TGTGCCAGCAGTCCGACTAGCGGGGGGGCCGGGTTTCTCACAGATACGCAGTATTTT	CASSPTSGGAGFLTDTQYF
TRBV18	TRBD1	TRBJ2-7	NA	TGTGCCAGCTGGGGACAGGGGGGCGAGCAGTACTTC	CASWGQGGEQYF
TRBV11-1	NA	TRBJ1-2	few	TGTGCCAGCAGCCCAGGGACTGCGGGAGGCTACACCTTC	CASSPGTAGGYTF
TRBV5-1	TRBD1	TRBJ2-5	few	TGCGCCAGCAGCTTTCCCCCGGGACAGGGCCGGGAGACCCAGTACTTC	CASSFPPGQGRETQYF
TRBV6-6	NA	TRBJ2-7	NA	TGTGCCAGCATAGGACGGGGGGCGGGAAACGAGCAGTACTTC	CASIGRGAGNEQYF
TRBV20-1	TRBD2	TRBJ2-7	NA	TGCAGCCCTAGCGGGAGCGGCGAGCAGTACTTC	CSPSGSGEQYF
TRBV29-1	TRBD2	TRBJ2-2	few	TGCAGCGTTGAATTCGGGACTAGCGGGAAAGGGGAGCTGTTTTTT	CSVEFGTSGKGELFF
TRBV11-2	TRBD2	TRBJ2-5	NA	TGTGCCAGCAGCTTGGCGGGAGGGCTGGGGGAGACCCAGTACTTC	CASSLAGGLGETQYF
TRBV4-3	NA	TRBJ2-1	few	TGCGCCAGCAGCCAAGGACTCTACAATGAGCAGTTCTTC	CASSQGLYNEQFF
TRBV5-1	TRBD2	TRBJ2-7	few	TGCGCCAGCAGCAACGGACTAGGAGGAGAGCAGTACTTC	CASSNGLGGEQYF
TRBV15	TRBD1	TRBJ1-5	NA	TGTGCCACCAGCAGAGATCAGGGGGATCAGCCCCAGCATTTT	CATSRDQGDQPQHF
TRBV29-1	NA	TRBJ2-1	few	TGCAGCGCAATAGCTTTGACAGTCTACAATGAGCAGTTCTTC	CSAIALTVYNEQFF
TRBV18	TRBD2	TRBJ2-3	NA	TGTGCCAGCTTTTCGGCGGGGGAGTCAGGAGATACGCAGTATTTT	CASFSAGESGDTQYF
TRBV19	NA	TRBJ2-7	few	TGTGCCAGTAGTCGCACGTCGGGGATCTACGAGCAGTACTTC	CASSRTSGIYEQYF
TRBV5-4	TRBD2	TRBJ2-7	NA	TGTGCCAGCAGCTACGGGAGGGTCTACGAGCAGTACTTC	CASSYGRVYEQYF